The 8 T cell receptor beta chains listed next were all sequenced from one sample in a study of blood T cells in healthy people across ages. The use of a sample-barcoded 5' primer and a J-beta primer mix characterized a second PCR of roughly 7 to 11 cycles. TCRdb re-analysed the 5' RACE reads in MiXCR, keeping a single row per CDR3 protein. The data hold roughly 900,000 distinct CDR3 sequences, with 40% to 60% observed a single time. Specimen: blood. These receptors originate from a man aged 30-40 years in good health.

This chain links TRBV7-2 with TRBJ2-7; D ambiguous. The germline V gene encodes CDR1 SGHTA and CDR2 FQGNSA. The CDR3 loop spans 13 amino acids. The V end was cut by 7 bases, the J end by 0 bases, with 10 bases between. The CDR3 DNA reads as TGTGCCAGCAAGGTTGCCGGCTCCTACGAGCAGTACTTC. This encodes CASKVAGSYEQYF. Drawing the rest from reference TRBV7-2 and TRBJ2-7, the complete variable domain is GAGVSQSPSNKVTEKGKDVELRCDPISGHTALYWYRQSLGQGLEFLIYFQGNSAPDKSGLPSDRFSAERTGGSVSTLTIQRTQQEDSAVYLCASKVAGSYEQYFGPGTRLTVT.

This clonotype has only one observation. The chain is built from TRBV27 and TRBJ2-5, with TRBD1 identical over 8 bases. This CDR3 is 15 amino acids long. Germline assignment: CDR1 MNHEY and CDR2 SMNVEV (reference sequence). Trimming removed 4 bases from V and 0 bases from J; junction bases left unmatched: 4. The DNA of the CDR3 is TGTGCCAGCAGTTGGACAGGGATTTACCAAGAGACCCAGTACTTC. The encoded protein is CASSWTGIYQETQYF.

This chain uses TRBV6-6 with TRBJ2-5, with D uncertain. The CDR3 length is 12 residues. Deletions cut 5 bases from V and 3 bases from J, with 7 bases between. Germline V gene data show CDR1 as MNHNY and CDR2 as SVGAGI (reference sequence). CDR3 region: CASSDYKETQYF. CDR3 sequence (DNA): TGTGCCAGCAGTGATTATAAAGAGACCCAGTACTTC.

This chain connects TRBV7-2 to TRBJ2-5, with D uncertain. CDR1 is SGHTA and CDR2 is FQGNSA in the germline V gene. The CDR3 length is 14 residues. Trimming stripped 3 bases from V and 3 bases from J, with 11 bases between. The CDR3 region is CASSFDRFKETQYF. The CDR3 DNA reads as TGTGCCAGCAGCTTCGACCGGTTCAAAGAGACCCAGTACTTC. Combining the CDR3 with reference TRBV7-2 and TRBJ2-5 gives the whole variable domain GAGVSQSPSNKVTEKGKDVELRCDPISGHTALYWYRQSLGQGLEFLIYFQGNSAPDKSGLPSDRFSAERTGGSVSTLTIQRTQQEDSAVYLCASSFDRFKETQYFGPGTRLLVL.

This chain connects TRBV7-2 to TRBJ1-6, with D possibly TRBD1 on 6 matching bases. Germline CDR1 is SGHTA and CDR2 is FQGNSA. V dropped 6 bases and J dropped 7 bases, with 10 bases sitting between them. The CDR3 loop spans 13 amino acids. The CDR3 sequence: CASSAQGNSPLHF. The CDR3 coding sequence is TGTGCCAGCAGTGCCCAGGGGAATTCACCCCTCCACTTT.

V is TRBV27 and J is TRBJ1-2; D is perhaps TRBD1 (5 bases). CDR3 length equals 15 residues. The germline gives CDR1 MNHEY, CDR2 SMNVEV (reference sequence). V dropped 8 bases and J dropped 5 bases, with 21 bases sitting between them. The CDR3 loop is CASRLGAGPLYGYTF. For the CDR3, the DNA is TGTGCCAGCCGACTAGGGGCCGGCCCACTATATGGCTACACCTTC.

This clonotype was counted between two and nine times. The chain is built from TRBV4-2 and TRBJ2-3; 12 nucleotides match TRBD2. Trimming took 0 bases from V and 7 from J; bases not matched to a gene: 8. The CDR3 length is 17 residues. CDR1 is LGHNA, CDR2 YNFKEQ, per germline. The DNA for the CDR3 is TGTGCCAGCAGCCAAGATCCGGCTAGCGGGGGGGCAAATACGCAGTATTTT. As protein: CASSQDPASGGANTQYF.

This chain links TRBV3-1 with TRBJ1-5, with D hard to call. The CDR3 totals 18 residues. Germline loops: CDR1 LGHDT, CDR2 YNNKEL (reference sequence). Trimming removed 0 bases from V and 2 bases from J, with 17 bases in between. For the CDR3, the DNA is TGTGCCAGCAGCCAAGATCGATTGGCAGATGCGGGCAATCAGCCCCAGCATTTT. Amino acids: CASSQDRLADAGNQPQHF.